These 9 T cell receptor beta chains share one sample of origin, sequenced in a study of OX40 agonist ivuxolimab in advanced cancers. Clones were read by immunoSEQ multiplex PCR, and TCRdb kept only the in-frame ones, dropping some. Of 55,000 to 75,000 clones listed, 91% are singletons. Here the sequenced sample was CD4+ or CD8+ T cells sorted from blood, taken in a trial of the OX40 agonist ivuxolimab. These receptors originate from an adult with an advanced solid tumor such as melanoma, head and neck, liver or kidney cancer.

The chain couples TRBV7-2 to TRBJ2-7; no reliable D call. Germline CDR1 SGHTA, CDR2 FQGNSA. The CDR3 runs to 13 residues. The V and J ends lost 1 base and 0 bases respectively, with 4 bases between them. CDR3 loop: CASSLGPSYEQYF. CDR3 bases: TGTGCCAGCAGCTTAGGACCCTCCTACGAGCAGTACTTC.

The V and J genes are TRBV15 and TRBJ2-7, with 7 bases aligning to TRBD1. The V and J ends lost 6 bases and 2 bases, in that order; junction bases with no gene match: 7. Germline V gives CDR1 LNHNV, CDR2 YYDKDF (reference sequence). This CDR3 is built from 14 residues. CDR3: CATRLTTGTYEQYF. The DNA for the CDR3 is TGTGCCACCAGATTAACGACAGGGACCTACGAGCAGTACTTC.

The gene calls are TRBV19 and TRBJ2-3; D uncertain. V dropped 6 bases and J dropped 6 bases, with 10 bases sitting between them. This CDR3 is 12 amino acids long. Germline CDR1 and CDR2: LNHDA and SQIVND (reference sequence). The CDR3 coding sequence is TGTGCCAGTAGCCCCGCCGGCGATACGCAGTATTTT. Translation: CASSPAGDTQYF.

The chain uses TRBV5-1 and TRBJ1-2; the D gene is possibly TRBD1 (5 bases). Germline CDR1 is SGHRS and CDR2 is YFSETQ. The CDR3 is 13 amino acids. Trimming shortened V by 4 bases and J by 6 bases, and 13 bases separated the two germline ends. CDR3 region: CASSLTVGDGYTF. DNA for the CDR3: TGCGCCAGCAGCCTGACAGTGGGGGATGGCTACACCTTC.

For this clone: The sample carries other DNA sequences with the same CDR3. V and J are TRBV5-1 and TRBJ2-3, with D perhaps matching TRBD2 (5 bases). Germline CDR1 reads SGHRS; CDR2 reads YFSETQ. Trimming shortened V by 5 bases and J by 2 bases, and 12 bases separated the two germline ends. The CDR3 consists of 14 residues. This chain's CDR3 is CASSPSGYTDTQYF. CDR3 sequence (DNA): TGCGCCAGCAGTCCCAGCGGATACACAGATACGCAGTATTTT.

This rearrangement joins TRBV25-1 to TRBJ2-7; TRBD1 matches 9 bases. The V gene's germline CDR1 is MGHDK and CDR2 SYGVNS. V was pared by 5 bases and J by 1 base, with 3 bases of the junction left unmatched. There are 14 residues in the CDR3. CDR3 in DNA: TGTGCCAGCAGTCCGGGACAGGGTTCCTACGAGCAGTACTTC. Residues: CASSPGQGSYEQYF.

The chain is built from TRBV4-1 and TRBJ2-1, with 7 bases that match TRBD2. From germline, CDR1 is MGHRA and CDR2 YSYEKL. With V trimmed by 1 base and J by 6 bases, 0 bases remained unmatched. The CDR3 consists of 13 residues. CDR3 sequence reads: CASSQASGNEQFF. The CDR3 region has the DNA TGCGCCAGCAGCCAAGCTAGCGGCAATGAGCAGTTCTTC.

J is TRBJ2-5 and V is TRBV4-2; D remains unclear. The CDR3 sequence is 16 residues long. Germline lookup yields CDR1 LGHNA and CDR2 YNFKEQ. Trimming left V 0 bases short and J 2 bases short, with 13 bases between. CDR3 sequence reads: CASSQDHFTGQETQYF. CDR3 DNA: TGTGCCAGCAGCCAAGATCATTTTACTGGACAAGAGACCCAGTACTTC.

The gene calls are TRBV19 and TRBJ2-5, with D tentatively TRBD1 or TRBD2 (5 bases each). Germline V CDR1 and CDR2: LNHDA, SQIVND (reference sequence). Trimming removed 6 bases from V and 1 base from J, with 9 bases in between. The CDR3 sequence is 13 residues long. DNA of the CDR3: TGTGCCAGTAGCCGGGGACCCCAAGAGACCCAGTACTTC. It codes for CASSRGPQETQYF.